A single sample is the source of the 26 T cell receptor beta chains below, sequenced in a study of blood T cell repertoires in COVID-19. Clones were read by immunoSEQ multiplex PCR, and TCRdb kept only the in-frame ones, dropping some. The sample yields 70,000 to 95,000 clones, approximately 90% seen once. Sequencing was carried out using peripheral blood. These receptors originate from a woman aged 45-60 years in a cohort sampled during active COVID-19.

The gene calls are TRBV18 and TRBJ1-3; 7 bases map to TRBD1. CDR1 and CDR2 from the germline V gene are KGHSH and LQKENI. V shed 3 bases, J shed 3 bases, and the junction held 8 bases outside the gene matches. This CDR3 comprises 16 residues. CDR3 amino acids: CASSPTEGAFGNTIYF. The CDR3 DNA reads TGTGCCAGCTCACCGACCGAGGGGGCGTTTGGAAACACCATATATTTT.

The gene calls are TRBV2 and TRBJ2-1, with D possibly matching TRBD2 (6 bases). With 3 bases removed from V and 5 bases from J, the gap between germline ends came to 11 bases. Germline V gene lookup returns CDR1 SNHLY and CDR2 FYNNEI. This CDR3 contains 14 residues. Written as DNA, the CDR3 is TGTGCCAGCAGTGAGATGCGGGGTAACAATGAGCAGTTCTTC. Its translation is CASSEMRGNNEQFF.

V and J are TRBV5-4 and TRBJ2-3; the D gene is possibly TRBD2 (8 bases). The CDR3 is made up of 17 amino acids. The ends were cut back, 1 base at V and 2 bases at J, with 17 bases in the middle. The germline V gene encodes CDR1 SGHNT and CDR2 YYREEE (reference sequence). The CDR3 loop reads CASSLSAGGQNTDTQYF. Written as DNA, the CDR3 is TGTGCCAGCAGCTTGTCGGCGGGGGGACAGAACACAGATACGCAGTATTTT. Filled out from reference TRBV5-4 and TRBJ2-3, the complete variable domain reads ETGVTQSPTHLIKTRGQQVTLRCSSQSGHNTVSWYQQALGQGPQFIFQYYREEENGRGNFPPRFSGLQFPNYSSELNVNALELDDSALYLCASSLSAGGQNTDTQYFGPGTRLTVL.

The chain couples TRBV6-2 or TRBV6-3 to TRBJ2-2; D gene unclear. V was cut by 2 bases and J by 3 bases, with 4 bases left in between. The length of the CDR3 is 13 residues. Germline lookup yields CDR1 MNHEY and CDR2 SVGEGT. The CDR3 sequence: CASSYADTGELFF. As DNA, the CDR3 is TGTGCCAGCAGTTACGCGGACACCGGGGAGCTGTTTTTT.

The chain links TRBV28 to TRBJ1-1, with D uncertain. This CDR3 region has 13 residues. V dropped 7 bases and J dropped 10 bases, with 19 bases sitting between them. CDR1 and CDR2 from the germline V gene are MDHEN and SYDVKM. The CDR3 is CASTTWREVGAFF. Here the CDR3 DNA reads TGTGCCAGCACAACTTGGAGGGAGGTGGGAGCTTTCTTT.

The genes are TRBV28 and TRBJ2-7; 9 positions agree with TRBD1. Trimming removed 5 bases from V and 5 bases from J; junction bases left unmatched: 13. This CDR3 spans 16 amino acids. Germline V lookup: CDR1 MDHEN, CDR2 SYDVKM. This CDR3 is CASSPPPGQGAHEQYF. Here the CDR3 DNA reads TGTGCCAGCAGTCCCCCTCCGGGACAGGGTGCCCACGAGCAGTACTTC.

The chain is built from TRBV19 and TRBJ2-5; 7 nucleotides align to TRBD2. The V segment lost 3 bases and the J segment 2 bases; nucleotides outside the gene matches: 6. CDR3 length: 15 residues. Germline CDR1 and CDR2: LNHDA and SQIVND (reference sequence). CDR3 sequence (DNA): TGTGCCAGTAGTATGGGTCTAGCGGCGCAAGAGACCCAGTACTTC. Its translation: CASSMGLAAQETQYF.

The chain links TRBV9 to TRBJ2-1; weak D call: TRBD1 (5 bases). In germline, CDR1 is SGDLS, CDR2 YYNGEE. The CDR3 is 15 amino acids. V was trimmed by 1 base and J by 5 bases, leaving 13 bases between them. This CDR3 reads CASSVLARGHNEQFF. The CDR3, as DNA: TGTGCCAGCAGCGTACTCGCTAGGGGTCACAATGAGCAGTTCTTC. The full variable domain, rest sourced from reference TRBV9 and TRBJ2-1, is DSGVTQTPKHLITATGQRVTLRCSPRSGDLSVYWYQQSLDQGLQFLIQYYNGEERAKGNILERFSAQQFPDLHSELNLSSLELGDSALYFCASSVLARGHNEQFFGPGTRLTVL.

The V call is TRBV2, the J call TRBJ2-7; no definite D call. This CDR3 comprises 12 residues. Germline V gene sequence: CDR1 SNHLY, CDR2 FYNNEI. Trimming stripped 4 bases from V and 2 bases from J, with 6 bases between. The CDR3 DNA sequence: TGTGCCAGCAGTGTCCTCCCCTACGAGCAGTACTTC. As protein: CASSVLPYEQYF.

Note on this clone: Other DNA sequences in the same sample also yield this CDR3. This chain links TRBV18 with TRBJ2-5; D not resolved. The ends were cut back, 6 bases at V and 2 bases at J, with 4 bases in the middle. Germline V gene data show CDR1 as KGHSH and CDR2 as LQKENI. The CDR3 has 11 amino acids. CDR3 in amino acids: CASSLQETQYF. In nucleotides, the CDR3 is TGTGCCAGCTCGCTACAAGAGACCCAGTACTTC.

The chain links TRBV18 to TRBJ1-3; no clear D gene. V was pared by 6 bases and J by 0 bases, with 12 bases between. The CDR3 runs to 15 residues. Germline V CDR1 and CDR2: KGHSH, LQKENI. The CDR3 DNA reads as TGTGCCAGCTCGTCTTATGGAGACTCTGGAAACACCATATATTTT. It specifies CASSSYGDSGNTIYF.

The V gene is TRBV7-2, the J gene TRBJ1-3; 7 bases line up with TRBD1. CDR3 size: 14 residues. CDR1 SGHTA and CDR2 FQGNSA come from the germline V gene. V lost 5 bases, J lost 7 bases, and 8 bases stayed unmatched. This chain's CDR3 is CASSDRVGRNTIYF. CDR3 in DNA: TGTGCCAGCAGCGACAGGGTGGGGCGGAACACCATATATTTT.

This CDR3 reads CATSDFNRTGTSPGNEQFF. In DNA, the CDR3 is TGTGCCACCAGTGATTTTAATAGGACAGGAACATCACCGGGCAATGAGCAGTTCTTC. The J gene is TRBJ2-1, the V gene TRBV24-1, with 7 bases lining up with TRBD1. The CDR3 runs 19 residues. Unmatched junction bases numbered 17, after V lost 1 base and J lost 6 bases. CDR1 and CDR2 (germline): KGHDR, SFDVKD.

The chain uses TRBV6-5 and TRBJ2-7, with TRBD1 as a possible D gene (6 bases). Per the germline V gene, CDR1 is MNHEY and CDR2 is SVGAGI. The CDR3 is 12 residues long. V lost 6 bases and J lost 12, with 18 bases in between. The CDR3 is CASRGDRKVRYF. In DNA form, the CDR3 reads TGTGCCAGCAGGGGAGACAGGAAGGTCCGGTACTTC.

V is TRBV29-1 and J is TRBJ2-2; maybe TRBD2 (5 bases). Germline V gene sequence: CDR1 SQVTM, CDR2 ANQGSEA. The CDR3 runs to 12 residues. V shed 7 bases and J shed 7 bases, with 13 bases lying between them. The CDR3 here is CSANLGDGELFF. The CDR3 DNA follows: TGCAGCGCAAATCTCGGGGACGGGGAGCTGTTTTTT.

A remark on this clone: A read error may produce the germline difference seen at one junction end. The chain uses TRBV4-1 and TRBJ2-1; 8 nucleotides agree with TRBD1. Germline CDR1 reads MGHRA; CDR2 reads YSYEKL. The length of the CDR3 is 15 residues. In nucleotides, the CDR3 is TGCGCCAGCAGTCAAGCAGGGTCAGGGGGCGTTGAGCAGTTCTTC. It encodes CASSQAGSGGVEQFF.

J is TRBJ1-6 and V is TRBV5-1; TRBD1 matches 9 bases. Trimming took 4 bases from V and 10 from J; bases not matched to a gene: 9. The V gene's germline CDR1 is SGHRS and CDR2 YFSETQ. This CDR3 has 15 residues. CDR3 region: CASSRPGQGESPLHF. The CDR3 bases are TGCGCCAGCAGCCGACCGGGACAGGGCGAATCACCCCTCCACTTT.

The gene calls are TRBV5-4 and TRBJ1-6, with D perhaps TRBD1 (6 bases). The V end was cut by 1 base, the J end by 7 bases, with 12 bases between. The CDR3 runs 15 residues. Germline CDR1 is SGHNT and CDR2 is YYREEE (reference sequence). Here the CDR3 reads CASSLPGVRNSPLHF. The CDR3 region has the DNA TGTGCCAGCAGCTTGCCAGGGGTAAGGAATTCACCCCTCCACTTT.

This rearrangement joins TRBV6-4 to TRBJ2-1; possible D gene TRBD2, 7 bases. V lost 6 bases, J lost 7 bases, and 22 bases lay in between. CDR1 and CDR2 (germline): MRHNA, SNTAGT. The CDR3 extends over 16 amino acids. In nucleotides, the CDR3 is TGTGCCAGCAGACCCGAGGCGGGGGCGGCGAGAAATGAGCAGTTCTTC. It specifies CASRPEAGAARNEQFF.

The rearrangement links TRBV7-8 to TRBJ2-7, with 14 bases matching TRBD2. This CDR3 comprises 16 residues. The J segment lost 5 bases and the V segment lost 1 base, leaving 4 bases of the junction unmatched. CDR1 and CDR2 from the germline V gene are SGHVS and FQNEAQ. The CDR3 DNA is TGTGCCAGCAGCTTAGGGGGGACTAGCGGGGGCCACGAGCAGTACTTC. Its translation is CASSLGGTSGGHEQYF.

V usage is TRBV7-9 and J usage is TRBJ1-1, with D maybe TRBD1 (5 bases). CDR1 and CDR2 from the germline V gene are SEHNR and FQNEAQ (reference sequence). V dropped 5 bases and J dropped 10 bases, with 17 bases sitting between them. The CDR3 has 13 residues. In DNA form, the CDR3 reads TGTGCCAGCAGCGTGGACACCCTATCGGCAGCTTTCTTT. Amino acid sequence: CASSVDTLSAAFF.

V is TRBV5-1 and J is TRBJ2-2; 10 bases match TRBD1. Trimming removed 5 bases from V and 5 bases from J; junction bases left unmatched: 6. The CDR3 contains 15 residues. Germline lookup yields CDR1 SGHRS and CDR2 YFSETQ. The CDR3 sequence is CASRFSGQGTGELFF. The DNA of the CDR3 is TGCGCCAGCAGATTTTCGGGACAGGGGACCGGGGAGCTGTTTTTT.

The rearrangement uses TRBV6-1 and TRBJ2-7; no firm D call. This CDR3 region has 13 residues. V was clipped by 1 base and J by 3 bases, with 7 bases between them. CDR1 and CDR2 from the germline V gene are MNHNS and SASEGT. CDR3 sequence reads: CASSEGQFYEQYF. CDR3 in DNA: TGTGCCAGCAGTGAAGGACAATTCTACGAGCAGTACTTC.

This chain links TRBV6-5 with TRBJ2-2, with TRBD2 matching over 7 bases. V lost 8 bases and J lost 6; bases outside the gene matches: 9. CDR3 length: 14 residues. CDR1 is MNHEY and CDR2 is SVGAGI in the germline V gene. CDR3 loop: CASETSLGAGELFF. CDR3 sequence (DNA): TGTGCCAGCGAGACTAGCCTTGGGGCCGGGGAGCTGTTTTTT.

The rearrangement uses TRBV7-9 and TRBJ2-1, with D maybe TRBD2 (5 bases). CDR3 length: 17 amino acids. V lost 5 bases and J lost 7, with 24 bases in between. The germline V gene encodes CDR1 SEHNR and CDR2 FQNEAQ (reference sequence). The CDR3 spells CASSPRRRASLGNEQFF. The DNA of the CDR3 is TGTGCCAGCAGCCCCCGGAGGAGAGCGTCCTTAGGAAATGAGCAGTTCTTC.

This clone was observed a single time. CDR3 loop: CASSQNLAGGRGEQFF. The CDR3 coding sequence is TGTGCCAGCAGCCAAAACCTAGCGGGGGGACGAGGGGAGCAGTTCTTC. The V and J genes are TRBV3-1 (or the pseudogene TRBV3-2) and TRBJ2-1, with 11 nucleotides matching TRBD2. Germline values: CDR1 LGHDT, CDR2 YNNKEL (reference sequence). J gave up 10 bases and V 2 bases, and 10 bases lay outside the gene matches. This CDR3 spans 16 amino acids.